The 4 T cell receptor beta chains below were found in one sample sequenced in a study of OX40 agonist ivuxolimab in advanced cancers. Preparation of the library involved the immunoSEQ multiplex PCR assay. Sourced from immuneACCESS, this table was stored by TCRdb with only in-frame sequences that have V and J called. A share of the clones is absent; for the studies checked, an unresolved V gene accounts for under half, and the remainder has no known explanation. The sample table shows 58,000 or so clones, and roughly nine tenths are seen once. Roughly a tenth of the sample lies in the top ten. The source was CD4+ or CD8+ T cells sorted from blood, collected in a trial of the OX40 agonist ivuxolimab. The receptors derive from an adult with an advanced solid tumor such as melanoma, head and neck, liver or kidney cancer.

This clone was detected only a few times. The rearrangement links TRBV2 to TRBJ1-5; D possibly corresponds to TRBD1 (5 bases). CDR3 length equals 14 residues. The ends were cut back, 2 bases at V and 4 bases at J, with 9 bases in the middle. CDR1 is SNHLY and CDR2 is FYNNEI in the germline V gene. CDR3 sequence reads: CASSERQGNQPQHF. The CDR3 coding sequence is TGTGCCAGCAGTGAACGGCAGGGTAATCAGCCCCAGCATTTT.

The chain links TRBV4-3 to TRBJ2-2, with D possibly called TRBD1 or TRBD2 (6 bases each). V lost 0 bases to trimming and J lost 5 bases, with 10 bases between them. The CDR3 runs 15 residues. CDR1 is LGHNA, CDR2 YSLEER, per germline. CDR3 DNA: TGCGCCAGCAGCCAAGATACAGGGAGGACCGGGGAGCTGTTTTTT. Translation gives CASSQDTGRTGELFF.

This clone has more than one count but fewer than ten. The chain carries TRBV2 and TRBJ2-1; 7 bases match TRBD2. Germline lookup yields CDR1 SNHLY and CDR2 FYNNEI. The CDR3 is made up of 14 amino acids. V lost 4 bases, J lost 3 bases, and 3 bases stayed unmatched. CDR3 amino acids: CASSGGSGYNEQFF. DNA of the CDR3: TGTGCCAGCAGTGGCGGGAGTGGCTACAATGAGCAGTTCTTC.

The chain has TRBV4-3 and TRBJ1-1; the D is unclear. The CDR3 covers 14 residues. Trimming cost V 4 bases and J 0 bases, with 9 bases left between them. The germline CDR1 and CDR2 sequences are LGHNA and YSLEER. The CDR3 loop reads CASSLGRVNTEAFF. The CDR3 DNA follows: TGCGCCAGCAGCCTCGGGAGAGTGAACACTGAAGCTTTCTTT.